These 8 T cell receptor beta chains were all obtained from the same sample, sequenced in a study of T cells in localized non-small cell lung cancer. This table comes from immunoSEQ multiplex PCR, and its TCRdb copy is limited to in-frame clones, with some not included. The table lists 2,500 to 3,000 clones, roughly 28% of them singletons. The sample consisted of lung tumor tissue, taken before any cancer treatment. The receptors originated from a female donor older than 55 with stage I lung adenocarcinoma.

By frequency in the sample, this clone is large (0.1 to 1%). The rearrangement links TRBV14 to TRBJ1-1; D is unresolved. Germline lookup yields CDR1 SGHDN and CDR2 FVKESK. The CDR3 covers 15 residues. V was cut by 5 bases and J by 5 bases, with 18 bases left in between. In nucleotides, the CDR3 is TGTGCCAGCAGCAGCTACGGTGGAGGCAGAACTGAAGCTTTCTTT. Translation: CASSSYGGGRTEAFF.

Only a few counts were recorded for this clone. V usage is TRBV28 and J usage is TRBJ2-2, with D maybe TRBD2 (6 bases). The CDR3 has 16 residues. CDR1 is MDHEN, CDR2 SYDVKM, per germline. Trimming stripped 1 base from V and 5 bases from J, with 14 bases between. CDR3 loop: CASSLLGTLGTGELFF. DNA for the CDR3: TGTGCCAGCAGTTTATTAGGGACTCTGGGAACCGGGGAGCTGTTTTTT. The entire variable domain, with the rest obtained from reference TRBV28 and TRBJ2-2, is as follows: DVKVTQSSRYLVKRTGEKVFLECVQDMDHENMFWYRQDPGLGLRLIYFSYDVKMKEKGDIPEGYSVSREKKERFSLILESASTNQTSMYLCASSLLGTLGTGELFFGEGSRLTVL.

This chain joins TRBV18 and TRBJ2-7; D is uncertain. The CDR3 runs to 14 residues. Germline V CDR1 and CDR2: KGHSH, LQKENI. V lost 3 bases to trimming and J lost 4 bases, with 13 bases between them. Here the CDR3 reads CASSPPSGWYEQYF. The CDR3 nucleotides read TGTGCCAGCTCACCGCCGTCGGGTTGGTACGAGCAGTACTTC.

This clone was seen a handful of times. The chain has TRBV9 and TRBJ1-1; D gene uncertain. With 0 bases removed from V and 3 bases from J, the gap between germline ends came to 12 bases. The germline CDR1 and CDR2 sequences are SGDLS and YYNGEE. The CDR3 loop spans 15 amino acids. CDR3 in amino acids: CASSVDGQRHTEAFF. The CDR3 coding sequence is TGTGCCAGCAGCGTAGATGGGCAGCGGCACACTGAAGCTTTCTTT.

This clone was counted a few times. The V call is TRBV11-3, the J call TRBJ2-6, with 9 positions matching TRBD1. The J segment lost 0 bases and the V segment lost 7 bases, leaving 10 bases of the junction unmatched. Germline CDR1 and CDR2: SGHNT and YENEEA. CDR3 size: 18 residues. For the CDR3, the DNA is TGTGCCAGCAAAAAGACGGGGACAGGGATCTCTGGGGCCAACGTCCTGACTTTC. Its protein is CASKKTGTGISGANVLTF.

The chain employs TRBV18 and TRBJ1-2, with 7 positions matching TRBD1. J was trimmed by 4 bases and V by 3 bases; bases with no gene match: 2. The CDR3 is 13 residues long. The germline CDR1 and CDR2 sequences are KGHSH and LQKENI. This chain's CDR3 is CASSPDRAYGYTF. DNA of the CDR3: TGTGCCAGCTCACCTGACAGGGCCTATGGCTACACCTTC.

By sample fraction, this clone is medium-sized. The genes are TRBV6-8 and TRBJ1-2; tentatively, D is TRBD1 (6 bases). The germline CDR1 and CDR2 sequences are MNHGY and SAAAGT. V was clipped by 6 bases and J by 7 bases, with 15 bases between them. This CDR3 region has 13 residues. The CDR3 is CASSPGTPPGYTF. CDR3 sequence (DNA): TGTGCCAGCAGCCCCGGGACACCCCCTGGCTACACCTTC.

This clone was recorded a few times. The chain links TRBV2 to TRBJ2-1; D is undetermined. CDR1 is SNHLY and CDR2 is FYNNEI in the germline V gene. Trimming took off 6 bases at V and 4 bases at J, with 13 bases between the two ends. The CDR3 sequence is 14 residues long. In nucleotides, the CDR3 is TGTGCCAGCAGCCCCGGCCGGACGTACAATGAGCAGTTCTTC. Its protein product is CASSPGRTYNEQFF.